This T cell receptor beta chain was sequenced in a study of T-cell reconstitution after alpha-beta-depleted transplantation in children (dated by TCRdb to 2016 to 2017). At the level of the whole study: The study quantitatively tracked T-cell immune reconstitution after TCRalphabeta/CD19-depleted allogeneic hematopoietic cell transplantation in children using TCR repertoire profiling. What the research found in general, with its limitations: The apparently early alphabetaT-cell count recovery about two months after transplant was reportedly dependent on only several hundred rapidly expanded clones derived from non-depleted graft cells. The high TCRbeta diversity at day 60 in some patients was ascribed to recipient T cells and intrathymic progenitors that had survived conditioning. Hyperexpanded clone frequencies declined over subsequent months; after one year, T-cell counts and TCRbeta diversity were mostly attributed to newly produced T cells.

Library prep was done by PCR. Sequencing relied on an Illumina HiSeq 2500. TCR library preparation used molecular barcoding, with unique molecular identifiers applied to normalize quantification of the TCRbeta repertoire. TCRdb itself trimmed the public reads at Q25 with fastp, ran MiXCR and retained productive beta chains. Entries are consolidated by CDR3 protein sequence, retaining the most common genes and DNA. The sample table lists 200,000 to 250,000 distinct CDR3 sequences, approximately 10% of them with a count of one. The ten most abundant clones make up roughly 27% of the sample. The treatment or condition label here, explained by the study, means: allogeneic hematopoietic cell transplantation with graft depleted of TCRalphabeta T cells and CD19 B cells. The transplant recipients were children given TCRalphabeta/CD19-depleted allogeneic hematopoietic cell grafts. CDR1 and CDR2 are read off the germline V gene as MGHDK and SYGVNS. Cut back by 6 bases and 8 bases, the V and J ends lie 14 bases apart. The cysteine opens and the phenylalanine closes a CDR3 of 13 amino acids. Kept here is only the CDR3 DNA, which spans 39 bases and is read in frame from base 1.

This clonotype has only a few counts. The specificity of this receptor is unknown. No much larger clone exists at a distance of one base, and base qualities are not known. In this chain, TRBV25-1 is recombined with TRBJ2-1; the D gene is unclear. Source: PBMCs, taken before TCRalphabeta/CD19-depleted stem cell transplant. The sequence came from a child less than two years old with acute myeloid leukemia, due to receive a stem cell transplant. CDR3 reads: CASRKDGVDEQFF. The DNA sequence reads TGTGCCAGCAGAAAGGACGGCGTTGATGAGCAGTTCTTC.